This entry is about one TCR beta chain. The data were taken from a study of stem cell transplantation in POMP-related autoinflammatory disease. Sequencing was performed with immunoSEQ multiplex PCR; in TCRdb, only in-frame clones are kept and a portion is missing. The table shows about 6,900 clones, with about four fifths occurring only once. Germline V gene sequence: CDR1 MNHNY, CDR2 SVGAGI (reference sequence). CDR3 length: 15 residues. V shed 6 bases, J shed 3 bases, and the junction held 7 bases outside the gene matches. The receptor was isolated from a human donor in good health. The specimen was a CXCR5-defined cell subset from PBMCs. The chain has TRBV6-6 and TRBJ2-3, with 9 bases matching TRBD1. The CDR3 here is CASRSTGGGTDTQYF. CDR3 coding DNA: TGTGCCAGCAGGTCGACAGGGGGTGGAACAGATACGCAGTATTTT.